The 21 T cell receptor beta chains given below trace back to one sample, sequenced in a study of blood T cells in healthy people across ages. The use of a sample-barcoded 5' primer and a J-beta primer mix characterized a second PCR of roughly 6 to 11 cycles. TCRdb reprocessed the 5' RACE reads via MiXCR and lists one record per CDR3 protein. The sample contains 1,500,000 or so distinct CDR3 sequences, 55% to 75% of which appear only once. The sequenced sample was blood. Receptors were obtained from a man aged 18 to 29 in good health.

The chain recombines TRBV4-1 with TRBJ1-5; D is uncertain. Trimming left V 0 bases short and J 2 bases short, with 11 bases between. The CDR3 has 16 residues. Germline CDR1 and CDR2: MGHRA and YSYEKL. In DNA form, the CDR3 reads TGCGCCAGCAGCCAAGAATCCGGTATAGGCAATCAGCCCCAGCATTTT. Amino acids: CASSQESGIGNQPQHF.

This clonotype was observed a few times. The genes are TRBV4-2 and TRBJ2-7, with a tentative D call TRBD2 (5 bases). V was trimmed by 0 bases and J by 0 bases, leaving 12 bases between them. CDR1 is LGHNA and CDR2 is YNFKEQ in the germline V gene. The CDR3 spans 16 residues. Here the CDR3 DNA reads TGTGCCAGCAGCCAAGATGGCCCGGGGAGCTCCTACGAGCAGTACTTC. Protein sequence: CASSQDGPGSSYEQYF.

Turning to this clonotype: One end of the junction does not line up with germline, which may come from a read error. The V and J genes are TRBV7-7 and TRBJ1-1, with a tentative D call TRBD1 (6 bases). The length of the CDR3 is 15 residues. Germline V CDR1 and CDR2: SSHAT, FNYEAQ (reference sequence). The CDR3 sequence is CASSLGDRKNTEAFF. In nucleotides, the CDR3 is TGTGCTAGCAGCTTAGGCGACAGGAAGAACACTGAAGCTTTCTTT. Together with reference TRBV7-7 and TRBJ1-1, the CDR3 gives the full variable domain: GAGVSQSPRYKVTKRGQDVTLRCDPISSHATLYWYQQALGQGPEFLTYFNYEAQPDKSGLPSDRFSAERPEGSISTLTIQRTEQRDSAMYRCASSLGDRKNTEAFFGQGTRLTVV.

This CDR3 reads CASSLVLQEGHHTQYF. DNA for the CDR3: TGTGCCAGCAGTTTGGTGTTGCAGGAGGGACACCATACGCAGTATTTT. The chain has TRBV28 and TRBJ2-3; perhaps D is TRBD1 or TRBD2 (6 bases each). The V end lost 3 bases, the J end lost 7 bases, and 20 bases lay between the germline ends. CDR1 and CDR2 from the germline V gene are MDHEN and SYDVKM. The CDR3 totals 16 residues. Drawing the rest from reference TRBV28 and TRBJ2-3, the complete variable domain is DVKVTQSSRYLVKRTGEKVFLECVQDMDHENMFWYRQDPGLGLRLIYFSYDVKMKEKGDIPEGYSVSREKKERFSLILESASTNQTSMYLCASSLVLQEGHHTQYFGPGTRLTVL.

J is TRBJ2-7 and V is TRBV7-9; 12 bases match TRBD1. This CDR3 has 15 residues. V shed 5 bases and J 5 bases; nucleotides not matched to a gene: 7. CDR1 and CDR2 from the germline V gene are SEHNR and FQNEAQ (reference sequence). CDR3 bases: TGTGCCAGCAGCGCCCCGGGACAGGGGGCCGACGAGCAGTACTTC. Amino acids: CASSAPGQGADEQYF.

The J gene is TRBJ2-7, the V gene TRBV27, with D unresolved. Trimming took off 6 bases at V and 2 bases at J, with 17 bases between the two ends. The CDR3 consists of 15 residues. Germline CDR1 MNHEY, CDR2 SMNVEV (reference sequence). The chain's CDR3 is CASRAWGGGPYEQYF. DNA for the CDR3: TGTGCCAGCAGGGCCTGGGGTGGCGGACCCTACGAGCAGTACTTC.

This clonotype was picked up one time. The chain is built from TRBV7-9 and TRBJ2-1; weak D call: TRBD1 (6 bases). This CDR3 has 16 residues. The V gene's germline CDR1 is SEHNR and CDR2 FQNEAQ (reference sequence). V was pared by 5 bases and J by 0 bases, with 14 bases between. The CDR3 DNA sequence: TGTGCCAGCAGCCAGGGGACACCCAGCTCCTACAATGAGCAGTTCTTC. It encodes CASSQGTPSSYNEQFF.

The J gene is TRBJ2-5, the V gene TRBV6-5, with 9 nucleotides matching TRBD2. Germline CDR1 and CDR2: MNHEY and SVGAGI. V was clipped by 2 bases and J by 11 bases; unmatched bases: 9. This CDR3 is 14 amino acids long. CDR3 nucleotides: TGTGCCAGCAGTTACGGGCCTAGCGGGAATGTGCAGTACTTC. It encodes CASSYGPSGNVQYF.

This clonotype has more than one count but fewer than ten. The chain carries TRBV29-1 and TRBJ2-3; TRBD2 agrees at 9 bases. The CDR3 extends over 14 amino acids. Per the germline V gene, CDR1 is SQVTM and CDR2 is ANQGSEA. The V and J ends lost 6 bases and 0 bases, in that order; junction bases with no gene match: 4. This CDR3 is CSVTSGPSTDTQYF. The CDR3 coding sequence is TGCAGCGTAACTAGCGGGCCCAGCACAGATACGCAGTATTTT.

The V call is TRBV20-1, the J call TRBJ2-3; no firm D call. The CDR3 spans 13 residues. The germline CDR1 and CDR2 sequences are DFQATT and SNEGSKA (reference sequence). The CDR3 DNA reads as TGCATCACATATTCCTGGTCCCAGAATACGCAGTATTTT. It translates to CITYSWSQNTQYF.

This clonotype was observed a few times. This chain connects TRBV7-9 to TRBJ1-2, with a tentative D call TRBD1 (5 bases). This CDR3 has 15 amino acids. Deletions cut 1 base from V and 5 bases from J, with 14 bases between. CDR1 and CDR2 from the germline V gene are SEHNR and FQNEAQ (reference sequence). The CDR3 DNA reads TGTGCCAGCAGCTTAGTGCAGGGCAGGGCTTATGGCTACACCTTC. It translates to CASSLVQGRAYGYTF. The complete variable domain, with remaining parts taken from reference TRBV7-9 and TRBJ1-2, reads DTGVSQNPRHKITKRGQNVTFRCDPISEHNRLYWYRQTLGQGPEFLTYFQNEAQLEKSRLLSDRFSAERPKGSFSTLEIQRTEQGDSAMYLCASSLVQGRAYGYTFGSGTRLTVV.

CDR3 loop: CASSQDLAGGANTGELFF. CDR3 bases: TGTGCCAGCAGCCAAGATCTAGCCGGGGGGGCGAACACCGGGGAGCTGTTTTTT. The rearrangement links TRBV4-2 to TRBJ2-2; 8 bases match TRBD2. CDR3 length: 18 amino acids. Germline V gives CDR1 LGHNA, CDR2 YNFKEQ. V lost 0 bases, J lost 0 bases, and 6 bases stayed unmatched.

The gene calls are TRBV28 and TRBJ1-4; no clear D gene. The CDR3 covers 14 residues. Germline V gives CDR1 MDHEN, CDR2 SYDVKM. The ends were cut back, 1 base at V and 13 bases at J, with 16 bases in the middle. The CDR3 coding sequence is TGTGCCAGCAGTTTATTGGCAGATCAGCTCAGACTGTTTTTT. Translating it yields CASSLLADQLRLFF.

The chain is built from TRBV10-3 and TRBJ2-7; the match to TRBD1 covers 11 bases. Germline V gives CDR1 ENHRY, CDR2 SYGVKD. V was pared by 8 bases and J by 3 bases, with 9 bases of the junction left unmatched. The CDR3 is 15 amino acids. CDR3: CAISLGGQGGYEQYF. The CDR3 nucleotides are TGTGCCATCTCCCTCGGGGGACAGGGGGGCTACGAGCAGTACTTC.

The V and J genes are TRBV27 and TRBJ2-7; TRBD2 is a possible D gene (5 bases). V gave up 7 bases and J gave up 2 bases, with 15 bases separating them. Germline CDR1 MNHEY, CDR2 SMNVEV (reference sequence). CDR3 length: 14 residues. CDR3: CASNLGGPTYEQYF. CDR3 DNA sequence: TGTGCCAGCAATTTGGGCGGGCCGACCTACGAGCAGTACTTC.

V gene TRBV27 combines with J gene TRBJ2-5; possibly TRBD1 for D (6 bases). The end of the DNA is better explained by TRBJ2-7, so the J call may be wrong. Germline CDR1 and CDR2: MNHEY and SMNVEV (reference sequence). The CDR3 totals 17 residues. The DNA of the CDR3 is TGTGCCAGCAGTCCCCCCTTCGGGACAATAAGCTCCTACGAGCAGTACTTC. Translation gives CASSPPFGTISSYEQYF.

V is TRBV20-1 and J is TRBJ2-3, with 7 nucleotides matching TRBD2. The germline gives CDR1 DFQATT, CDR2 SNEGSKA (reference sequence). V shed 4 bases, J shed 2 bases, and the junction held 3 bases outside the gene matches. The length of the CDR3 is 13 residues. Here the CDR3 reads CSAIWDYTDTQYF. DNA for the CDR3: TGCAGTGCTATCTGGGACTACACAGATACGCAGTATTTT.

This chain joins TRBV20-1 and TRBJ2-1, with D unresolved. Germline V lookup: CDR1 DFQATT, CDR2 SNEGSKA (reference sequence). This CDR3 has 11 residues. V was cut by 3 bases and J by 15 bases, with 15 bases left in between. CDR3 bases: TGCAGTGCTAGTGTGGGGATGAGGATGTTCTTC. Its protein is CSASVGMRMFF.

The chain is built from TRBV20-1 and TRBJ2-1; D remains unclear. The germline CDR1 and CDR2 sequences are DFQATT and SNEGSKA (reference sequence). The CDR3 length is 13 residues. V shed 4 bases and J shed 1 base, with 8 bases lying between them. This chain's CDR3 is CSAIRPSYNEQFF. DNA for the CDR3: TGCAGTGCTATAAGGCCATCCTACAATGAGCAGTTCTTC.

The sample holds one count of this clonotype. One end of the junction is discordant with germline, which a read error may explain. V gene TRBV6-2 or TRBV6-3 combines with J gene TRBJ2-7; D is perhaps TRBD2 (5 bases). This CDR3 is 12 amino acids long. From germline, CDR1 is MNHEY and CDR2 SVGEGT. The CDR3 protein is CAGSDAGYEQYF. CDR3 sequence (DNA): TGTGCCGGCAGTGATGCGGGCTACGAGCAGTACTTC.

This clonotype was detected a few times. This rearrangement joins TRBV20-1 to TRBJ1-5, with D possibly TRBD1 on 5 matching bases. CDR1 and CDR2 (germline): DFQATT, SNEGSKA (reference sequence). Trimming cost V 0 bases and J 9 bases, with 15 bases left between them. CDR3 length equals 14 residues. The CDR3 protein is CSARDPGGALPQHF. The CDR3 DNA is TGCAGTGCTAGAGATCCGGGAGGGGCTTTGCCCCAGCATTTT.